The rows below give T cell receptor beta chains drawn from one sample of a study of T-cell reconstitution after alpha-beta-depleted transplantation in children. TCRdb ran MiXCR on the PCR reads and lists one entry per CDR3 protein. The sample consists of around 440,000 distinct CDR3 sequences, over 9.5% of them appearing once. The sequences come from PBMCs, collected before TCRalphabeta/CD19-depleted stem cell transplant. Source of these receptors: a child aged 2 to 15 with inherited bone marrow failure, due to receive a stem cell transplant. The CDR3 runs from the conserved cysteine through the conserved F or W. The order of the fields is D gene, clone size, J gene, V gene, CDR3 DNA, CDR3 protein. The D gene is left open where the match is weak. Rows may omit the clone size; those that give it use once, few, many or a size class.

d_call: TRBD2; clone_size: few; j_call: TRBJ2-1; v_call: TRBV5-6; cdr3_nt: TGTGCCAGCAGCTACGTATCTAGCGGGAGGGCCGTACATGAGCAGTTCTTC; cdr3_aa: CASSYVSSGRAVHEQFF
d_call: NA; clone_size: NA; j_call: TRBJ1-4; v_call: TRBV28; cdr3_nt: TGTGCCAGCAGTTTAATCGTCCGTGCAACTAATGAAAAACTGTTTTTT; cdr3_aa: CASSLIVRATNEKLFF
d_call: NA; clone_size: NA; j_call: TRBJ2-7; v_call: TRBV20-1; cdr3_nt: TGCAGTGCCCCCCCTGGGGGGACTTACTACGAGCAGTACTTC; cdr3_aa: CSAPPGGTYYEQYF
d_call: NA; clone_size: many; j_call: TRBJ2-7; v_call: TRBV7-2; cdr3_nt: TGTGCCAGCAGCTTAGGGGCGGGGTCAACCTACGAGCAGTACTTC; cdr3_aa: CASSLGAGSTYEQYF
d_call: NA; clone_size: few; j_call: TRBJ2-7; v_call: TRBV20-1; cdr3_nt: TGCAGTGCTAGTAGGGGGGGGGGTGGCGAGCAGTACTTC; cdr3_aa: CSASRGGGGEQYF
d_call: TRBD2; clone_size: NA; j_call: TRBJ2-7; v_call: TRBV28; cdr3_nt: TGTGCCAGCACCACCCTCGGGAGGACGGCTCAATCGCAGTACTTC; cdr3_aa: CASTTLGRTAQSQYF
d_call: NA; clone_size: many; j_call: TRBJ2-7; v_call: TRBV30; cdr3_nt: TGTGCCTGGACCTGGGGGATGGAGCAGTACTTC; cdr3_aa: CAWTWGMEQYF
d_call: NA; clone_size: many; j_call: TRBJ1-2; v_call: TRBV20-1; cdr3_nt: TGCAGTGCTAGAGTAGGGTGGGGGCTTGGCTACACCTTC; cdr3_aa: CSARVGWGLGYTF
d_call: NA; clone_size: many; j_call: TRBJ1-4; v_call: TRBV21-1; cdr3_nt: TGTGCCAGCAGCAATAACAGGAGAAATGAAAAACTGTTTTTT; cdr3_aa: CASSNNRRNEKLFF
d_call: NA; clone_size: many; j_call: TRBJ2-1; v_call: TRBV5-1; cdr3_nt: TGCGCCAGCAGCTTGGCTTGGGAACACAATGAGCAGTTCTTC; cdr3_aa: CASSLAWEHNEQFF
d_call: NA; clone_size: many; j_call: TRBJ2-3; v_call: TRBV4-3; cdr3_nt: TGCGCCAGCAGCCAAGAGACCGAGAGAATGAAAGCCCCAGGAGAACCAGATACGCAGTATTTT; cdr3_aa: CASSQETERMKAPGEPDTQYF
d_call: NA; clone_size: many; j_call: TRBJ2-5; v_call: TRBV12-3/TRBV12-4; cdr3_nt: TGTGCCAGCAGTTTCCCCCAAGAGACCCAGTACTTC; cdr3_aa: CASSFPQETQYF
d_call: NA; clone_size: many; j_call: TRBJ1-2; v_call: TRBV4-3; cdr3_nt: TGCGCCAGCAGCCAAGATCATTTCGCAGGGTCGTATGGCTACACCTTT; cdr3_aa: CASSQDHFAGSYGYTF
d_call: NA; clone_size: many; j_call: TRBJ2-7; v_call: TRBV20-1; cdr3_nt: TGCAGTGCTAGTCCGAGGACGGTCTTAGGGGAAGAGCAGTACTTC; cdr3_aa: CSASPRTVLGEEQYF
d_call: TRBD2; clone_size: many; j_call: TRBJ2-2; v_call: TRBV7-8; cdr3_nt: TGTGCCAGCAGCCCACACCCCGGGACTAGCAACACCGGGGAGCTGTTTTTT; cdr3_aa: CASSPHPGTSNTGELFF
d_call: NA; clone_size: NA; j_call: TRBJ2-5; v_call: TRBV7-9; cdr3_nt: TGTGCCAGCAGCTTCCTCAAGCGACAAGAGACCCAGTACTTC; cdr3_aa: CASSFLKRQETQYF
d_call: NA; clone_size: many; j_call: TRBJ2-1; v_call: TRBV5-4; cdr3_nt: TGTGCCAGCAGCTTAGATGACAAACCCATTAACTACAATGAGCAGTTCTTC; cdr3_aa: CASSLDDKPINYNEQFF